This T cell receptor beta chain was documented in a study of OX40 agonist ivuxolimab in advanced cancers. Generated by immunoSEQ multiplex PCR, the TCRdb table keeps only in-frame clones and is missing some. Among around 98,000 clones, roughly 87% were seen once, and the ten largest hold 0.5%. V was pared by 2 bases and J by 2 bases, with 8 bases of the junction left unmatched. The CDR3 is made up of 17 amino acids. In germline, CDR1 is SGHVS, CDR2 FQNEAQ. This chain joins TRBV7-8 and TRBJ1-4; 7 bases map to TRBD1. Material: CD4+ or CD8+ T cells sorted from blood, obtained in a trial of the OX40 agonist ivuxolimab. This clonotype originated in an adult with an advanced solid tumor such as melanoma, head and neck, liver or kidney cancer. The CDR3 DNA sequence: TGTGCCAGCAGCTTATCCCGAGGACAGGTCACTAATGAAAAACTGTTTTTT. It encodes CASSLSRGQVTNEKLFF.